This T cell receptor beta chain was captured in a study of identical twins. TCRdb itself ran the 5' RACE reads through MiXCR, one entry per CDR3 protein. This sample has about 790,000 distinct CDR3 sequences, with roughly 18% found just once. Germline CDR1 is SGHVS and CDR2 is FNYEAQ. Trimming cost V 2 bases and J 0 bases, with 10 bases left between them. This CDR3 has 15 amino acids. Another study also made use of these data, one on T cells expressing NK-cell markers. Per that study: With an anti-gamma-delta TCR antibody, sorting in several experiments was kept to alpha-beta TCR T cells. Among CD8+ T cells from 5 to 7 donors, dominant NKG2C+ clonotypes accounted for 1.0-7.0%.

Sequencing input: PBMCs. The chain is built from TRBV7-6 and TRBJ1-2; no firm D call. This sequence originates from a woman under 30 in good health. In DNA form, the CDR3 reads TGTGCCAGCAGCTTAACGAGGAGTCCTAACTATGGCTACACCTTC. Translated: CASSLTRSPNYGYTF.